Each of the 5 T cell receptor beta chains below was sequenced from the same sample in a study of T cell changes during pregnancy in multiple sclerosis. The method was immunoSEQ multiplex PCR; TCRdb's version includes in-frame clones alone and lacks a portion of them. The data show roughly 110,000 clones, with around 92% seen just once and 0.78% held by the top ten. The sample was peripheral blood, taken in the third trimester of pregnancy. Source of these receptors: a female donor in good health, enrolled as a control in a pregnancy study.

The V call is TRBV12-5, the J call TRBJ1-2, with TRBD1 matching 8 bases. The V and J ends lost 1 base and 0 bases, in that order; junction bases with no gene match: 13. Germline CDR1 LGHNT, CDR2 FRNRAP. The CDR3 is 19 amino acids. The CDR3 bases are TGTGCTAGTGGTTTGGAACGGACAGGGCGAATCATACCTAACTATGGCTACACCTTC. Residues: CASGLERTGRIIPNYGYTF.

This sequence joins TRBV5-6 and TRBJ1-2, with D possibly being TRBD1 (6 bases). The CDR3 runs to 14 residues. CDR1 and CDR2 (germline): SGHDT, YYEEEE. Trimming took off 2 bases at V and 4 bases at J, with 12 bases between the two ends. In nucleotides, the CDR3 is TGTGCCAGCAGCTTACGAGACAGGCCCTATGGCTACACCTTC. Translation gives CASSLRDRPYGYTF.

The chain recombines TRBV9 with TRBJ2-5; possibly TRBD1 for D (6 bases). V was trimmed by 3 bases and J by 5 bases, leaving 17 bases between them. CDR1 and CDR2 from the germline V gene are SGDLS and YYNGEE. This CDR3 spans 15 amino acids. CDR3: CASSDPGAWRETQYF. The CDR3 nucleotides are TGTGCCAGCAGCGACCCAGGGGCCTGGAGGGAGACCCAGTACTTC.

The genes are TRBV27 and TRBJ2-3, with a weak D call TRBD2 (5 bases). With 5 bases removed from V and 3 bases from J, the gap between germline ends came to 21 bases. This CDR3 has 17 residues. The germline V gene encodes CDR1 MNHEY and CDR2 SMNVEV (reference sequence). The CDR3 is CASSATTLSDKTDTQYF. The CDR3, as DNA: TGTGCCAGCAGTGCGACCACCCTTAGCGATAAGACAGATACGCAGTATTTT.

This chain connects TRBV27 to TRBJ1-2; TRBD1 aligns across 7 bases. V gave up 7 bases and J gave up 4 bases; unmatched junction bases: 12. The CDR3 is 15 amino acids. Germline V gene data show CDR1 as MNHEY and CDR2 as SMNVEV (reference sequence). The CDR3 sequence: CASTPDRANLYGYTF. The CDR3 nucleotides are TGTGCCAGCACCCCCGACAGGGCCAATCTCTATGGCTACACCTTC.